This T cell receptor beta chain stems from a study of monozygotic twins with inflammatory bowel disease. Study findings and constraints: By inverse Simpson index, TCRbeta diversity was lower in IBD patients than in healthy co-twins. Twins with IBD had fewer clonotypes in common with others than healthy twins, particularly during disease activity.

Germline CDR1 and CDR2: SGHKS and YYEKEE (reference sequence). The CDR3 extends over 15 amino acids. Unfractionated whole blood yielded total RNA, and T cells were not sorted. Eight distinct reactions (per sample) were used to make the cDNA. TCRdb reprocessed the 5' RACE reads, with one entry per CDR3 protein and no DNA. Found here are more than 300,000 distinct CDR3 sequences; the top ten clones hold 2.6%. About this clonotype: Antigen specificity is unknown.

The V gene is TRBV5-5, the J gene TRBJ2-3. Sequenced material: blood. This clonotype was obtained from a human donor with ulcerative colitis or Crohn's disease, or a healthy co-twin of an affected twin (not recorded which). Here the CDR3 reads CASSLEPSNADTQYF. Complete variable domain (other parts from reference TRBV5-5 and TRBJ2-3): DAGVTQSPTHLIKTRGQQVTLRCSPISGHKSVSWYQQVLGQGPQFIFQYYEKEERGRGNFPDRFSARQFPNYSSELNVNALLLGDSALYLCASSLEPSNADTQYFGPGTRLTVL.